This T cell receptor beta chain originates from a study of T cell changes during pregnancy in multiple sclerosis. The data were produced by immunoSEQ multiplex PCR, yet TCRdb's version contains in-frame clones alone and is incomplete. The data hold around 77,000 clones, with around nine tenths observed a single time. The V gene's germline CDR1 is MNHNS and CDR2 SASEGT. V was shortened by 7 bases and J by 5 bases, with 14 bases between the two germline ends. The CDR3 length is 13 residues. The sequence came from a female donor with multiple sclerosis, enrolled in a pregnancy study. The chain is built from TRBV6-1 and TRBJ1-1; D is undetermined. The specimen was peripheral blood, collected in the third trimester of pregnancy. The CDR3 is CASNSVGRTEAFF. The DNA of the CDR3 is TGTGCCAGCAATAGTGTGGGGAGAACTGAAGCTTTCTTT.